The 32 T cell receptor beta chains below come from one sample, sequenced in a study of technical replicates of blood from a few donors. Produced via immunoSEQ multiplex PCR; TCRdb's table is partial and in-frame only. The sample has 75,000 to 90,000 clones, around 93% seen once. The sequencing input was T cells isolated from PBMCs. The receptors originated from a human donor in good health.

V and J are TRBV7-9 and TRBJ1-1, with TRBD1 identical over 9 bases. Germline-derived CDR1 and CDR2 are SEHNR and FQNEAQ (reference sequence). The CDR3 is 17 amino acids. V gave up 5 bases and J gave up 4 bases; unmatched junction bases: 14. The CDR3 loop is CASSPRDRVRLGTEAFF. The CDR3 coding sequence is TGTGCCAGCAGCCCCCGGGACAGGGTCAGGTTGGGCACTGAAGCTTTCTTT.

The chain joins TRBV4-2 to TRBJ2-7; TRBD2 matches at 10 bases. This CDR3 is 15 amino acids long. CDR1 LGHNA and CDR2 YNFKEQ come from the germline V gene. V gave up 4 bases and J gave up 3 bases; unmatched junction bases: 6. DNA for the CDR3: TGTGCCAGCAGCCTCGGGACTAGCGAGGACTACGAGCAGTACTTC. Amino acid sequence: CASSLGTSEDYEQYF.

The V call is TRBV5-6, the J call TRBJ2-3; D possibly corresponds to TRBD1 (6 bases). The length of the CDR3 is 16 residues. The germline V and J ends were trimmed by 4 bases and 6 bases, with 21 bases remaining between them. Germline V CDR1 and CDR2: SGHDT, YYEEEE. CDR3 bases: TGTGCCAGCAGCGACGGGACACCAAACCCTGGGGATACGCAGTATTTT. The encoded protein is CASSDGTPNPGDTQYF.

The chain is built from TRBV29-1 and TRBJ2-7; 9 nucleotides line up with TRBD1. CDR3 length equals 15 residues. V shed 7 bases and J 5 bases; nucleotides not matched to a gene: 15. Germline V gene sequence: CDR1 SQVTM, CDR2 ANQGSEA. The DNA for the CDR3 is TGCAGCGCCGGGACCGTTGGGACAGGGTTACACGAGCAGTACTTC. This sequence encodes CSAGTVGTGLHEQYF.

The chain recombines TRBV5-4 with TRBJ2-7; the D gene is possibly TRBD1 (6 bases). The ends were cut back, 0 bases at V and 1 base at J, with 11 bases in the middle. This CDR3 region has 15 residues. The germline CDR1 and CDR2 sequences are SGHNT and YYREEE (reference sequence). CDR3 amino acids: CASSLGRTASYEQYF. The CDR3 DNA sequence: TGTGCCAGCAGCTTGGGTAGGACAGCTTCCTACGAGCAGTACTTC. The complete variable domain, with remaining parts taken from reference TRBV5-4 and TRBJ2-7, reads ETGVTQSPTHLIKTRGQQVTLRCSSQSGHNTVSWYQQALGQGPQFIFQYYREEENGRGNFPPRFSGLQFPNYSSELNVNALELDDSALYLCASSLGRTASYEQYFGPGTRLTVT.

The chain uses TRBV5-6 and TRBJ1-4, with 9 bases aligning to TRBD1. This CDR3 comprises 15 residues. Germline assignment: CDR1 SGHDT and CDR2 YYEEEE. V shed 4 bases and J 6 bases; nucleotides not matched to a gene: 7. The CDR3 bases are TGTGCCAGCAGCCCCTGGACAGGGGTTGATGAAAAACTGTTTTTT. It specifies CASSPWTGVDEKLFF.

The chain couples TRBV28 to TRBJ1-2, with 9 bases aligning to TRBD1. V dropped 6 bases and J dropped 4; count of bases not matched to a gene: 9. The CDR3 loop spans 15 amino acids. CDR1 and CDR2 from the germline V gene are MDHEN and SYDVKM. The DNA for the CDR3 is TGTGCCAGCAGGGCCACTCACAGGGGGCCCTATGGCTACACCTTC. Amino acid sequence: CASRATHRGPYGYTF.

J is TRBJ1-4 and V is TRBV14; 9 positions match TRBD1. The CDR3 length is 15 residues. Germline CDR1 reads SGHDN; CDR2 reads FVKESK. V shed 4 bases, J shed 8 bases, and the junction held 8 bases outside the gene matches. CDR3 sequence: CASSLTGGVKEKLFF. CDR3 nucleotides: TGTGCCAGCAGCCTTACAGGGGGCGTTAAGGAAAAACTGTTTTTT. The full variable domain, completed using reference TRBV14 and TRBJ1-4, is EAGVTQFPSHSVIEKGQTVTLRCDPISGHDNLYWYRRVMGKEIKFLLHFVKESKQDESGMPNNRFLAERTGGTYSTLKVQPAELEDSGVYFCASSLTGGVKEKLFFGSGTQLSVL.

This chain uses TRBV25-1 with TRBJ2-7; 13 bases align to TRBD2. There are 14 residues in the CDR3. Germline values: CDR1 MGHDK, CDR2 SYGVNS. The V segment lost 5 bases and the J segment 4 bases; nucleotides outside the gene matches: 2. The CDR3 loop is CASSRLAGGYEQYF. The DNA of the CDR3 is TGTGCCAGCAGTCGACTAGCGGGAGGTTACGAGCAGTACTTC.

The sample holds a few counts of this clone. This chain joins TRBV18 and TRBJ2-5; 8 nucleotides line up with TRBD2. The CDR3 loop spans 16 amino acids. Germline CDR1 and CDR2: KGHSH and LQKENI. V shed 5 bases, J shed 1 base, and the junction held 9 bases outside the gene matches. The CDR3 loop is CASSSLSGGAQETQYF. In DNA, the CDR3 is TGTGCCAGCTCATCCCTATCGGGGGGGGCCCAAGAGACCCAGTACTTC.

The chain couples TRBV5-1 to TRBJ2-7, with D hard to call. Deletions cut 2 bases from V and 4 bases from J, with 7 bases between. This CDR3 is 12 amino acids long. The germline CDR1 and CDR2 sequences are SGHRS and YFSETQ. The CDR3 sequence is CASSLSGYEQYF. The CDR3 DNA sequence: TGCGCCAGCAGCTTATCAGGATACGAGCAGTACTTC.

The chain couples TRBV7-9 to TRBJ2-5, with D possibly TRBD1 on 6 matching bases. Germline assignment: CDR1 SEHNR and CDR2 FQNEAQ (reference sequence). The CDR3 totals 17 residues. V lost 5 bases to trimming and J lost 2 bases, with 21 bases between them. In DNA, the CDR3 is TGTGCCAGCAGCCGCTGGGCTGACAGGCCGATGCAAGAGACCCAGTACTTC. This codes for CASSRWADRPMQETQYF.

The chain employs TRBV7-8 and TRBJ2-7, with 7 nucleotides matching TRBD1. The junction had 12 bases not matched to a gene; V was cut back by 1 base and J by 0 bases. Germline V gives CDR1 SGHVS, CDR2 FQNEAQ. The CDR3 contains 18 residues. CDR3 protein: CASSLEGQKSYSSYEQYF. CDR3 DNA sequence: TGTGCCAGCAGCTTAGAGGGACAGAAATCTTACAGCTCCTACGAGCAGTACTTC.

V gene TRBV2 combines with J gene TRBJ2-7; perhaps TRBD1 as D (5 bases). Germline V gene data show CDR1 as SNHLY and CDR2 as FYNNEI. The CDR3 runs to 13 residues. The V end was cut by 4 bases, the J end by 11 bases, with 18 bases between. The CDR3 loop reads CASSGIGESSKYF. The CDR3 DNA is TGTGCCAGCAGTGGAATAGGGGAAAGCTCGAAGTACTTC.

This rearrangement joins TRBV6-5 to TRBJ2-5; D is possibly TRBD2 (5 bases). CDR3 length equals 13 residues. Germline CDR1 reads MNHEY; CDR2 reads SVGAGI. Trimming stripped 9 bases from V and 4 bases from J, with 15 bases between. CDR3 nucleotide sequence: TGTGCCAGTCATCTAGCAGGAACAGAGACCCAGTACTTC. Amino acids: CASHLAGTETQYF.

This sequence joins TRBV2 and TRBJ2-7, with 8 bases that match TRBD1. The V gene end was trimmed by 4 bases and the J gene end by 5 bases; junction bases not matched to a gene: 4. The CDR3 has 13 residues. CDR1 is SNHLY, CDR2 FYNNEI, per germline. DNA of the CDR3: TGTGCCAGCAGTGCTGACAGGGGTGACGAGCAGTACTTC. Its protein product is CASSADRGDEQYF.

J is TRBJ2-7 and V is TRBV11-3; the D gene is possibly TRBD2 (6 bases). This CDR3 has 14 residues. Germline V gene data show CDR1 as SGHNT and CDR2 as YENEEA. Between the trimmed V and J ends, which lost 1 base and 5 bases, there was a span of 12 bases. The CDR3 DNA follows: TGTGCCAGCAGCTTAGGGAGGGGAGTTGACGAGCAGTACTTC. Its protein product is CASSLGRGVDEQYF.

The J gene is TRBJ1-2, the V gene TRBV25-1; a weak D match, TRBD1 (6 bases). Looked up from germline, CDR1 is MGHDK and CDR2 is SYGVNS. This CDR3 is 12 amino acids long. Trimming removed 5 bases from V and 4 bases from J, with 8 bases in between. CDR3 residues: CASSSQGYGYTF. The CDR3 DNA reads TGTGCCAGCAGTTCACAGGGCTATGGCTACACCTTC.

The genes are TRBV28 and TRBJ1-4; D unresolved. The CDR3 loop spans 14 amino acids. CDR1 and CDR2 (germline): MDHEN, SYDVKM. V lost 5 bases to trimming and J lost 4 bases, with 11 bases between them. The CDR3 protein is CASSASILNEKLFF. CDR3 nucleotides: TGTGCCAGCAGTGCCTCTATACTTAATGAAAAACTGTTTTTT. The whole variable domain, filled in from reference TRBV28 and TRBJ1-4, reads DVKVTQSSRYLVKRTGEKVFLECVQDMDHENMFWYRQDPGLGLRLIYFSYDVKMKEKGDIPEGYSVSREKKERFSLILESASTNQTSMYLCASSASILNEKLFFGSGTQLSVL.

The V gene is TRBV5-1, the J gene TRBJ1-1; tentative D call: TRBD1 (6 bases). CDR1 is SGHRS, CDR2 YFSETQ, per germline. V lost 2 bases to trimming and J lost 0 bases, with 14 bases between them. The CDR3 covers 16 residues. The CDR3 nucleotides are TGCGCCAGCAGCTTCGGGGACATCCCCATGAACACTGAAGCTTTCTTT. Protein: CASSFGDIPMNTEAFF. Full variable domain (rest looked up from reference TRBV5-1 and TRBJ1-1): KAGVTQTPRYLIKTRGQQVTLSCSPISGHRSVSWYQQTPGQGLQFLFEYFSETQRNKGNFPGRFSGRQFSNSRSEMNVSTLELGDSALYLCASSFGDIPMNTEAFFGQGTRLTVV.

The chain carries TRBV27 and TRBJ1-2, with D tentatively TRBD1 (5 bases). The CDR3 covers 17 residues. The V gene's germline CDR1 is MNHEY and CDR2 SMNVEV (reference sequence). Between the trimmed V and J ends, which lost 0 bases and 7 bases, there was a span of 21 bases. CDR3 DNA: TGTGCCAGCAGTTTATCTGGGGGGATGTTTAGAGGCTTTGGCTACACCTTC. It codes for CASSLSGGMFRGFGYTF.

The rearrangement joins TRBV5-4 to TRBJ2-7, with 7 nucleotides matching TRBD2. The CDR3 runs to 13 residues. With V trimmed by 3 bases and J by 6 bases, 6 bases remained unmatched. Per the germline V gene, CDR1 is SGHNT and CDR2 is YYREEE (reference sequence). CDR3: CASSSTSASEQYF. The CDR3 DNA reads TGTGCCAGCAGCTCTACTAGCGCCTCCGAGCAGTACTTC. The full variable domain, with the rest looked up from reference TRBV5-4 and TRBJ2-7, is ETGVTQSPTHLIKTRGQQVTLRCSSQSGHNTVSWYQQALGQGPQFIFQYYREEENGRGNFPPRFSGLQFPNYSSELNVNALELDDSALYLCASSSTSASEQYFGPGTRLTVT.

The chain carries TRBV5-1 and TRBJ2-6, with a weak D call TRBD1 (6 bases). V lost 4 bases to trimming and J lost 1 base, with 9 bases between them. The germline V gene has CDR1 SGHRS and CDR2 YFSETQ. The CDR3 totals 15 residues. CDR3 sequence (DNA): TGCGCCAGCAGCCCACAGGGATCTGGGGCCAACGTCCTGACTTTC. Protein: CASSPQGSGANVLTF.

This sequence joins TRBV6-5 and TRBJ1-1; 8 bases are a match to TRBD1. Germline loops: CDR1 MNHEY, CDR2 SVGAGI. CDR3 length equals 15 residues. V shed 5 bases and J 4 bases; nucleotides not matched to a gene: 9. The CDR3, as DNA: TGTGCCAGCAGTACAAGGACAGGGACGACCACTGAAGCTTTCTTT. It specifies CASSTRTGTTTEAFF.

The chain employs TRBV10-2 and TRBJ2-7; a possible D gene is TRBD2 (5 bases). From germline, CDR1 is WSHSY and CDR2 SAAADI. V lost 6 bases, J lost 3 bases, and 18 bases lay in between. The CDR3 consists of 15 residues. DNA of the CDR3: TGCGCCAGCAGGACCCCATATCCCACTAGCTACGAGCAGTACTTC. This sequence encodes CASRTPYPTSYEQYF.

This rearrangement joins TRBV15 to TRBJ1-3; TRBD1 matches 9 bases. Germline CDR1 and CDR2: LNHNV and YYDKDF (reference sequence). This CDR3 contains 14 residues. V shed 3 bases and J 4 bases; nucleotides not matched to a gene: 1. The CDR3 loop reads CATSRDRGGNTIYF. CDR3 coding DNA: TGTGCCACCAGCAGGGACAGGGGAGGAAACACCATATATTTT.

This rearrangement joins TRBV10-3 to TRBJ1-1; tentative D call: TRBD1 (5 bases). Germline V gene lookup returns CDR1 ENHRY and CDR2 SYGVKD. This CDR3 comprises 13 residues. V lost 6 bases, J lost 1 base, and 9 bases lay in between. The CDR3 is CAIRPTGNTEAFF. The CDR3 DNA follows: TGTGCCATCAGACCAACAGGGAACACTGAAGCTTTCTTT.

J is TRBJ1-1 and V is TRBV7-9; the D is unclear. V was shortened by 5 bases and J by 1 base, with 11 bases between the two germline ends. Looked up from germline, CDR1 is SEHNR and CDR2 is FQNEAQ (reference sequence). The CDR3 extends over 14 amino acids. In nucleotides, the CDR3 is TGTGCCAGCAGCCCTCCTTTTAAGAACACTGAAGCTTTCTTT. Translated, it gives CASSPPFKNTEAFF.

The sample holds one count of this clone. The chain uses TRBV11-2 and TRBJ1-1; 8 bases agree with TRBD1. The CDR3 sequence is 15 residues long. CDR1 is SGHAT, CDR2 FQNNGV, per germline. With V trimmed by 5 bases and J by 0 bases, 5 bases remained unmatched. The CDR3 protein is CASSVRQGLNTEAFF. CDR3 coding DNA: TGTGCCAGCAGCGTGCGACAGGGGTTGAACACTGAAGCTTTCTTT. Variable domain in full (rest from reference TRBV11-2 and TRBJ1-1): EAGVAQSPRYKIIEKRQSVAFWCNPISGHATLYWYQQILGQGPKLLIQFQNNGVVDDSQLPKDRFSAERLKGVDSTLKIQPAKLEDSAVYLCASSVRQGLNTEAFFGQGTRLTVV.

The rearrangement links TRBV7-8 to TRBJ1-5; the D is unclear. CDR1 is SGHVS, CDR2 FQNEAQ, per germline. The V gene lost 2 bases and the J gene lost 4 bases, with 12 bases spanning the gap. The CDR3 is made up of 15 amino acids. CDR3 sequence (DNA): TGTGCCAGCAGCTTATTTGTAGCTGGGAATCAGCCCCAGCATTTT. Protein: CASSLFVAGNQPQHF.

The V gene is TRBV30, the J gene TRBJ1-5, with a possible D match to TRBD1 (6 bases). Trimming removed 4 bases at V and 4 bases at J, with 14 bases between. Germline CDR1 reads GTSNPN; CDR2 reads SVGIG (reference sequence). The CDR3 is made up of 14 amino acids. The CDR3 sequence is CAWTKDSTNQPQHF. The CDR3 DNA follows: TGTGCCTGGACCAAGGACAGCACGAATCAGCCCCAGCATTTT.

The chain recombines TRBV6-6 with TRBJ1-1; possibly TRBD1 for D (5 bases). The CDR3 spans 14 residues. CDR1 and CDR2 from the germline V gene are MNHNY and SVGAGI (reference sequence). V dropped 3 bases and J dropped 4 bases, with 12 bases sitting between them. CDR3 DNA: TGTGCCAGCAGTTATAAACTGGGGGGCACTGAAGCTTTCTTT. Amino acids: CASSYKLGGTEAFF.